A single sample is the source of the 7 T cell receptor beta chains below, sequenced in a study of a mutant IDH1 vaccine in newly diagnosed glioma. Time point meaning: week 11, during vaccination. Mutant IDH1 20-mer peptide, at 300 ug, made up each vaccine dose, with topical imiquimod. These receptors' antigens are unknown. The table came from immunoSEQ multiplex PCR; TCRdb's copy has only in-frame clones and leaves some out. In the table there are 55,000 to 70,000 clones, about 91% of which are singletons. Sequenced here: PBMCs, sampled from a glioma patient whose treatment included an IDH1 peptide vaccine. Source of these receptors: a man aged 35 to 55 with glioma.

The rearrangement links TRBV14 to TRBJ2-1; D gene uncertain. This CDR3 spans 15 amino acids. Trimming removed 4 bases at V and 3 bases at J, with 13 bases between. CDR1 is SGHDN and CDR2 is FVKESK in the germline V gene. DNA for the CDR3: TGTGCCAGCAGCCGGGAAGTATTAGACTACAATGAGCAGTTCTTC. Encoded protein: CASSREVLDYNEQFF.

DNA for the CDR3: TGTGCCAGTAGTATTACAATATCCTACGAGCAGTACTTC. Translation: CASSITISYEQYF. The chain employs TRBV19 and TRBJ2-7; D is unresolved. The CDR3 has 13 amino acids. Germline V CDR1 and CDR2: LNHDA, SQIVND (reference sequence). V was pared by 3 bases and J by 1 base, with 7 bases between.

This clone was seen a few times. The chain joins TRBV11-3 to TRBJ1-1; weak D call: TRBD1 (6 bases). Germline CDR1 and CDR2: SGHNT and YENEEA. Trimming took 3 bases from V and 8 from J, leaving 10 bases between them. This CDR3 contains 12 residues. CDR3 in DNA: TGTGCCAGCAGCTTTTCCGGGACAGAAGCTTTCTTT. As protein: CASSFSGTEAFF. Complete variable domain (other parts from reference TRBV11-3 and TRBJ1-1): EAGVVQSPRYKIIEKKQPVAFWCNPISGHNTLYWYLQNLGQGPELLIRYENEEAVDDSQLPKDRFSAERLKGVDSTLKIQPAELGDSAVYLCASSFSGTEAFFGQGTRLTVV.

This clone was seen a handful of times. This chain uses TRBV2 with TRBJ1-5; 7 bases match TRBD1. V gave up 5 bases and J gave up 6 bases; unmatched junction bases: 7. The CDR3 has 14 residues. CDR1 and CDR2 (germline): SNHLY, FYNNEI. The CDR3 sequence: CASSPGTDIQPQHF. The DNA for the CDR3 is TGTGCCAGCAGTCCCGGGACAGATATTCAGCCCCAGCATTTT.

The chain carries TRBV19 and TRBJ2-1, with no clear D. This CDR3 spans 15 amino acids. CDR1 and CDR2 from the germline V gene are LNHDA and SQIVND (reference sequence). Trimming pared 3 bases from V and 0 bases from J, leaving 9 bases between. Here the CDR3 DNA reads TGTGCCAGTAGTATGGTCCCAAGCTCCTACAATGAGCAGTTCTTC. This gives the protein CASSMVPSSYNEQFF. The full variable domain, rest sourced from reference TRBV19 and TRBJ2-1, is DGGITQSPKYLFRKEGQNVTLSCEQNLNHDAMYWYRQDPGQGLRLIYYSQIVNDFQKGDIAEGYSVSREKKESFPLTVTSAQKNPTAFYLCASSMVPSSYNEQFFGPGTRLTVL.

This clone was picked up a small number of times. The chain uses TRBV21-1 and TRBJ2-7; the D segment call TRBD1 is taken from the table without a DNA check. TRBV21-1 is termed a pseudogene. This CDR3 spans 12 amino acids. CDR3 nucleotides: TGTGCCAGCAGCGGGGGCCTAGGGGAGCAGTACGTC. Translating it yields CASSGGLGEQYV.

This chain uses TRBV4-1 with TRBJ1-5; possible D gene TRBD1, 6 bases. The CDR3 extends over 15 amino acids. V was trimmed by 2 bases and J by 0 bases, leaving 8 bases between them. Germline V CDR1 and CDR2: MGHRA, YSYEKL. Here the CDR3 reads CASSQQGFSNQPQHF. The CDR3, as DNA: TGCGCCAGCAGCCAACAGGGGTTTAGCAATCAGCCCCAGCATTTT.